This TCR beta chain was recovered during a study of early T cells in non-severe SARS-CoV-2 infection. Study context: Bulk RNA isolated from unsorted whole blood underwent sequencing; chains were not paired.

Concerning this clonotype: Its target is unknown.

Study-wide findings and caveats: A preference for anti-spike CD8 responses marked VDJdb matching, which missed private and CD4 specificities.

In the library, individual cDNA molecules carried attached unique molecular identifiers. TCRdb ran MiXCR on the 5' RACE reads and lists one entry per CDR3 protein. The sample carries tens of thousands of distinct CDR3 sequences, about 23% recorded once. Germline trimming cut 4 bases from V and 7 bases from J; bases unmatched to any gene: 8. The CDR3 length is 15 residues. From germline, CDR1 is MNHEY and CDR2 SVGEGT. The chain links TRBV6-2 or TRBV6-3 to TRBJ1-5; 9 bases match TRBD1. The clonotype comes from an adult who was a healthcare worker with PCR-confirmed SARS-CoV-2 infection or an uninfected control (not recorded which). Specimen: whole blood, collected at baseline. CDR3 loop: CASSLTGGARQPQHF. Written as DNA, the CDR3 is TGTGCCAGCAGTTTAACAGGGGGCGCAAGGCAGCCCCAGCATTTT.